A single sample gave rise to the 10 T cell receptor beta chains below, sequenced in a study of early T cells in non-severe SARS-CoV-2 infection. Using its own MiXCR run on the 5' RACE reads, TCRdb lists one record per CDR3 protein. The data contain around 98,000 distinct CDR3 sequences, 9.5% to 12% of them singletons. Specimen: whole blood. The source is an adult who was a healthcare worker with PCR-confirmed SARS-CoV-2 infection or an uninfected control (not recorded which).

This clonotype showed up just a few times. This may be a read error: a much more frequent sequence differs by one nucleotide. The chain joins TRBV7-9 to TRBJ2-1; 11 bases line up with TRBD2. The CDR3 runs to 15 residues. Germline V CDR1 and CDR2: SEHNR, FQNEAQ (reference sequence). V shed 1 base, J shed 6 bases, and the junction held 2 bases outside the gene matches. CDR3 in amino acids: CASSLGLAGTNEQFF. The CDR3, as DNA: TGTGCCAGCAGCTTAGGACTAGCGGGAACCAATGAGCAGTTCTTC.

This clonotype occurred many times. The genes are TRBV29-1 and TRBJ1-4; perhaps TRBD1 as D (5 bases). Deletions cut 6 bases from V and 8 bases from J, with 19 bases between. The CDR3 is 14 amino acids. Germline V gene sequence: CDR1 SQVTM, CDR2 ANQGSEA. The CDR3 sequence is CSVTSLQGDEKLFF. The DNA of the CDR3 is TGCAGCGTGACGTCTCTGCAGGGAGACGAAAAACTGTTTTTT.

This clonotype has a count of ten or more. The rearrangement links TRBV7-6 to TRBJ2-3, with 15 bases aligning to TRBD2. V shed 5 bases, J shed 4 bases, and the junction held 4 bases outside the gene matches. CDR1 SGHVS and CDR2 FNYEAQ come from the germline V gene. The CDR3 is 16 amino acids. The CDR3 bases are TGTGCCAGCAGCGCAGGGACTAGCGGGGGGTCAGATACGCAGTATTTT. It codes for CASSAGTSGGSDTQYF.

This clonotype was picked up a small number of times. This sequence joins TRBV7-7 and TRBJ2-5; 7 bases are a match to TRBD1. With V trimmed by 5 bases and J by 4 bases, 7 bases remained unmatched. The CDR3 is 14 amino acids. Germline V gene data show CDR1 as SSHAT and CDR2 as FNYEAQ (reference sequence). This CDR3 reads CASSDGQVGETQYF. Here the CDR3 DNA reads TGTGCCAGCAGCGATGGACAGGTTGGAGAGACCCAGTACTTC. Variable domain in full (rest from reference TRBV7-7 and TRBJ2-5): GAGVSQSPRYKVTKRGQDVTLRCDPISSHATLYWYQQALGQGPEFLTYFNYEAQPDKSGLPSDRFSAERPEGSISTLTIQRTEQRDSAMYRCASSDGQVGETQYFGPGTRLLVL.

This clonotype was seen ten or more times. CDR3 residues: CASSPTPADTQYF. CDR3 DNA: TGTGCCAGCAGTCCGACCCCGGCAGATACGCAGTATTTT. This rearrangement joins TRBV28 to TRBJ2-3, with no clear D. Germline-derived CDR1 and CDR2 are MDHEN and SYDVKM. This CDR3 has 13 amino acids. Trimming removed 5 bases at V and 4 bases at J, with 10 bases between.

This clonotype was seen only a few times. The chain couples TRBV11-3 to TRBJ2-2; D is undetermined. V lost 2 bases, J lost 5 bases, and 6 bases lay in between. Germline CDR1 and CDR2: SGHNT and YENEEA. The CDR3 is 13 amino acids. The CDR3 reads CASSLTWTGELFF. CDR3 bases: TGTGCCAGCAGCTTAACATGGACCGGGGAGCTGTTTTTT. The full variable domain, in which reference TRBV11-3 and TRBJ2-2 provide the parts outside the CDR3, is EAGVVQSPRYKIIEKKQPVAFWCNPISGHNTLYWYLQNLGQGPELLIRYENEEAVDDSQLPKDRFSAERLKGVDSTLKIQPAELGDSAVYLCASSLTWTGELFFGEGSRLTVL.

This clonotype showed up just a few times. V gene TRBV7-2 combines with J gene TRBJ1-2, with 9 bases that match TRBD1. Germline CDR1 reads SGHTA; CDR2 reads FQGNSA. The junction had 8 bases not matched to a gene; V was cut back by 1 base and J by 8 bases. CDR3 size: 15 residues. The CDR3 DNA is TGTGCCAGCAGCTTAGGACAGGGGGAGCTATACGGCTACACCTTC. Its protein product is CASSLGQGELYGYTF.

The V gene is TRBV20-1, the J gene TRBJ2-2; weak D call: TRBD1 (6 bases). Germline CDR1 and CDR2: DFQATT and SNEGSKA (reference sequence). V lost 6 bases and J 3 bases, leaving 14 bases between the germline ends. CDR3 length: 14 residues. CDR3 nucleotide sequence: TGCAGTGCCGCCTGGCAGGGGTACACCGGGGAGCTGTTTTTT. Its translation: CSAAWQGYTGELFF.

This clonotype was counted a few times. The rearrangement joins TRBV24-1 to TRBJ2-1, with 13 bases identical to TRBD2. Germline V CDR1 and CDR2: KGHDR, SFDVKD. After removal of 4 bases from V and 7 bases from J, the junction contained 9 bases not matched to a gene. CDR3 length: 17 amino acids. This CDR3 reads CATSDAGTSGVQNEQFF. CDR3 in DNA: TGTGCCACCAGTGACGCGGGGACTAGCGGGGTCCAGAATGAGCAGTTCTTC.

This clonotype has a handful of counts. The rearrangement joins TRBV20-1 to TRBJ1-2, with D tentatively TRBD1 (6 bases). From germline, CDR1 is DFQATT and CDR2 SNEGSKA (reference sequence). V was clipped by 3 bases and J by 3 bases, with 20 bases between them. The CDR3 loop spans 16 amino acids. CDR3 region: CSASTWTPEGDYGYTF. CDR3 nucleotide sequence: TGCAGTGCTAGTACTTGGACCCCTGAGGGGGACTATGGCTACACCTTC.